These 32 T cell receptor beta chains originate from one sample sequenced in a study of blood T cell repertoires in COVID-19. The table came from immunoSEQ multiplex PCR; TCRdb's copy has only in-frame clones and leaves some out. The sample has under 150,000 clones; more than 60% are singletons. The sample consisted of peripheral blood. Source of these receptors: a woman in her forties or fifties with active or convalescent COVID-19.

The CDR3 nucleotides read TGTGCCTGGAGTGTGTCGACAGGGCCGAATCAGCCCCAGCATTTT. Protein sequence: CAWSVSTGPNQPQHF. The chain recombines TRBV30 with TRBJ1-5; 7 nucleotides match TRBD1. CDR1 is GTSNPN, CDR2 SVGIG, per germline (reference sequence). The CDR3 is 15 residues long. V gave up 0 bases and J gave up 4 bases; unmatched junction bases: 6.

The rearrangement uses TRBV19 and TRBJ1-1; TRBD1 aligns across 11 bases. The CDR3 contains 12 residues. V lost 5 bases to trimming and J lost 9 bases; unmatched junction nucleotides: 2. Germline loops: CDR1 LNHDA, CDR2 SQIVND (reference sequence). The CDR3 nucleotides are TGTGCCAGTAGTTTGGACAGGGGGCAAGCTTTCTTT. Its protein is CASSLDRGQAFF.

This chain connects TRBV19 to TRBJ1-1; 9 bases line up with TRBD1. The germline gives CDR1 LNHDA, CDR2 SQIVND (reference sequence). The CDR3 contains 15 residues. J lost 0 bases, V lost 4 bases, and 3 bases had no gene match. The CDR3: CASSKGTGLNTEAFF. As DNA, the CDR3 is TGTGCCAGTAGTAAAGGGACAGGGTTGAACACTGAAGCTTTCTTT. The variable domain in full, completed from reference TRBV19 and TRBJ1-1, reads DGGITQSPKYLFRKEGQNVTLSCEQNLNHDAMYWYRQDPGQGLRLIYYSQIVNDFQKGDIAEGYSVSREKKESFPLTVTSAQKNPTAFYLCASSKGTGLNTEAFFGQGTRLTVV.

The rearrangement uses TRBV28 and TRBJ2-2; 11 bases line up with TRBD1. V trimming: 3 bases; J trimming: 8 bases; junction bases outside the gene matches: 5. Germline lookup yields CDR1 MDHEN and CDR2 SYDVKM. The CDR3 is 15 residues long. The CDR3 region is CASSLGDRGSGELFF. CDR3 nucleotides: TGTGCCAGCAGTTTGGGGGACAGGGGGTCAGGGGAGCTGTTTTTT. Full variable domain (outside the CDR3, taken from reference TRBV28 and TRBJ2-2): DVKVTQSSRYLVKRTGEKVFLECVQDMDHENMFWYRQDPGLGLRLIYFSYDVKMKEKGDIPEGYSVSREKKERFSLILESASTNQTSMYLCASSLGDRGSGELFFGEGSRLTVL.

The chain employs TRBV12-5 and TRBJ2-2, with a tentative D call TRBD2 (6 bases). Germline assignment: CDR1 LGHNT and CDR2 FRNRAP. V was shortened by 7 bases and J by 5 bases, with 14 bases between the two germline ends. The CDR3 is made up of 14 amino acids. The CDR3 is CASAGAGRTGELFF. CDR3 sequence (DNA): TGTGCTAGTGCTGGGGCGGGGAGGACCGGGGAGCTGTTTTTT.

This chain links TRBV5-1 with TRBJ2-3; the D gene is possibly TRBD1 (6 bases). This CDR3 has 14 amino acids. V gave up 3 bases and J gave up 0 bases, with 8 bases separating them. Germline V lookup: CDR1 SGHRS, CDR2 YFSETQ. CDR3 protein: CASSSQGSTDTQYF. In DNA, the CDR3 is TGCGCCAGCAGCTCCCAGGGGAGCACAGATACGCAGTATTTT.

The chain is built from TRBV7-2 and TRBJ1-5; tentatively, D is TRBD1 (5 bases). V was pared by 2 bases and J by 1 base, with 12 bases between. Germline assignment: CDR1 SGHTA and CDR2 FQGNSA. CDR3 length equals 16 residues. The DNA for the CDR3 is TGTGCCAGCAGCTTAACAGCAGGGTCGAGCAATCAGCCCCAGCATTTT. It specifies CASSLTAGSSNQPQHF.

CDR3 sequence reads: CASSQVGTRERKTDTQYF. In nucleotides, the CDR3 is TGCGCCAGCAGCCAAGTCGGAACGCGGGAGAGGAAAACAGATACGCAGTATTTT. This sequence joins TRBV4-1 and TRBJ2-3; 7 bases line up with TRBD2. V lost 1 base to trimming and J lost 3 bases; unmatched junction nucleotides: 13. The CDR3 spans 18 residues. The V gene's germline CDR1 is MGHRA and CDR2 YSYEKL.

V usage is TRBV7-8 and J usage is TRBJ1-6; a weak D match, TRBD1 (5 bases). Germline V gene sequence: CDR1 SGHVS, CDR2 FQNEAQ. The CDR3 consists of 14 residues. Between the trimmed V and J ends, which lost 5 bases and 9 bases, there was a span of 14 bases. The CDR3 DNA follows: TGTGCCAGCAGCCTCAGGGTCGGGGGTTCACCCCTCCACTTT. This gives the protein CASSLRVGGSPLHF. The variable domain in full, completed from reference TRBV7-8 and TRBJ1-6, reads GAGVSQSPRYKVAKRGQDVALRCDPISGHVSLFWYQQALGQGPEFLTYFQNEAQLDKSGLPSDRFFAERPEGSVSTLKIQRTQQEDSAVYLCASSLRVGGSPLHFGNGTRLTVT.

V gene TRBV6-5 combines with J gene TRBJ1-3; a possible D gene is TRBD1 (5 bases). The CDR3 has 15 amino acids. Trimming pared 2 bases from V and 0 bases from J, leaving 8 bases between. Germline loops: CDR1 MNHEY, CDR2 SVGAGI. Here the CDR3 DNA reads TGTGCCAGCAGTTACGGGGCGGACTCTGGAAACACCATATATTTT. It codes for CASSYGADSGNTIYF.

The DNA of the CDR3 is TGTGCCAGCAAAAGCCTGATGGATCAGCCCCAGCATTTT. This translates into CASKSLMDQPQHF. The chain combines TRBV19 with TRBJ1-5; D is ambiguous. V was trimmed by 9 bases and J by 5 bases, leaving 14 bases between them. Germline loops: CDR1 LNHDA, CDR2 SQIVND (reference sequence). The CDR3 extends over 13 amino acids. The whole variable domain, remainder taken from reference TRBV19 and TRBJ1-5, is DGGITQSPKYLFRKEGQNVTLSCEQNLNHDAMYWYRQDPGQGLRLIYYSQIVNDFQKGDIAEGYSVSREKKESFPLTVTSAQKNPTAFYLCASKSLMDQPQHFGDGTRLSIL.

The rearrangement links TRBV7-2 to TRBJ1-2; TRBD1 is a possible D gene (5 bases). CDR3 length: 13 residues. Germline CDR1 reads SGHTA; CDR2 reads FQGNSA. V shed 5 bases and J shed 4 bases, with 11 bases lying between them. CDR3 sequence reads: CASSVQGPYGYTF. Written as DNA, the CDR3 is TGTGCCAGCAGCGTCCAGGGCCCCTATGGCTACACCTTC.

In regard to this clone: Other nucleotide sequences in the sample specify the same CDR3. The chain's CDR3 is CSATSTDTQYF. The CDR3 nucleotides are TGCAGTGCAACTAGCACAGATACGCAGTATTTT. The gene calls are TRBV20-1 and TRBJ2-3; D unclear. The CDR3 contains 11 residues. Germline lookup yields CDR1 DFQATT and CDR2 SNEGSKA (reference sequence). V was pared by 6 bases and J by 0 bases, with 4 bases between.

Here the CDR3 reads CASSQRNSPLHF. The CDR3 nucleotides read TGTGCCAGCAGCCAGAGAAATTCACCCCTCCACTTT. V and J are TRBV3-1 (or the pseudogene TRBV3-2) and TRBJ1-6; D unclear. The CDR3 spans 12 residues. The V and J ends lost 3 bases and 7 bases respectively, with 4 bases between them. In germline, CDR1 is LGHDT, CDR2 YNNKEL (reference sequence).

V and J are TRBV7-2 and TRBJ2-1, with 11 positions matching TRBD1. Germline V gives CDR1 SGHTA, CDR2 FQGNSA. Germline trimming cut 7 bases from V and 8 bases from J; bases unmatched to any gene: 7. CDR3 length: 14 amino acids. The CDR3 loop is CASTIRTGGDEQFF. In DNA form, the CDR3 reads TGTGCCAGCACCATAAGGACAGGGGGCGATGAGCAGTTCTTC.

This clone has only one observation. CDR3 bases: TGTGCCAGCAGTTCCTCCATAGGGGCCAATCAGCCCCAGCATTTT. Translating it yields CASSSSIGANQPQHF. This chain links TRBV28 with TRBJ1-5; TRBD1 might be the D (5 bases). CDR1 is MDHEN and CDR2 is SYDVKM in the germline V gene. This CDR3 has 15 residues. V shed 4 bases and J shed 3 bases, with 13 bases lying between them.

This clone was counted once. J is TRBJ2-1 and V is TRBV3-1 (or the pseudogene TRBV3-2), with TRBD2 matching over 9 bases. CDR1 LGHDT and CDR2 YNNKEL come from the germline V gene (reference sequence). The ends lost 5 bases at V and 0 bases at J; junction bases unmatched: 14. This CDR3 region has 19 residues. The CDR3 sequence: CASSTTSGSGPSSYNEQFF. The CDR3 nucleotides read TGTGCCAGCAGCACGACTAGCGGCTCGGGCCCGAGCTCCTACAATGAGCAGTTCTTC.

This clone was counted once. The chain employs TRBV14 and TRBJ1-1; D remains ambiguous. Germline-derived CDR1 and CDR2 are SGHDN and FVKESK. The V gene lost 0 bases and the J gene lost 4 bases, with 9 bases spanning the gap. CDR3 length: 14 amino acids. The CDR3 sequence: CASSQERVGTEAFF. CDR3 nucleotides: TGTGCCAGCAGCCAAGAGAGGGTAGGCACTGAAGCTTTCTTT.

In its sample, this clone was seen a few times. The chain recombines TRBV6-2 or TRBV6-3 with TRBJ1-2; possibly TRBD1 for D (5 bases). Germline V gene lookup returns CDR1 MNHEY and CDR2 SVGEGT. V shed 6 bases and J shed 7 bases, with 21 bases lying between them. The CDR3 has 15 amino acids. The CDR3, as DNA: TGTGCCAGCAGCCGCTTTGACAGACTCCTCGGTGGCTACACCTTC. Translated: CASSRFDRLLGGYTF.

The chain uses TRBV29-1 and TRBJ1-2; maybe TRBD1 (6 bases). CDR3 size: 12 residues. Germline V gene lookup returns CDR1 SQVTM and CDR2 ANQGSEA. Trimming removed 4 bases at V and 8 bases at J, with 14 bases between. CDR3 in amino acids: CSVGQESMGYTF. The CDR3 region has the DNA TGCAGCGTTGGACAGGAGAGTATGGGCTACACCTTC.

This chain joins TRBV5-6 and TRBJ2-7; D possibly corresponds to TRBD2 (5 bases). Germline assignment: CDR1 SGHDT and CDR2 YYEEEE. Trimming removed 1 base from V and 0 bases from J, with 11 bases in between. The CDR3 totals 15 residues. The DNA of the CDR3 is TGTGCCAGCAGCTTGCAGCGGTATCACTCCTACGAGCAGTACTTC. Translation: CASSLQRYHSYEQYF.

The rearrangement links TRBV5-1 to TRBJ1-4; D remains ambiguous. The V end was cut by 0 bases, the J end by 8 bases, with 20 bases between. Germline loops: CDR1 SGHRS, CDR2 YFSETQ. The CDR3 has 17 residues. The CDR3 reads CASSLGQDSLSVEKLFF. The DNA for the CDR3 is TGCGCCAGCAGCTTGGGCCAGGATTCGCTAAGTGTAGAAAAACTGTTTTTT.

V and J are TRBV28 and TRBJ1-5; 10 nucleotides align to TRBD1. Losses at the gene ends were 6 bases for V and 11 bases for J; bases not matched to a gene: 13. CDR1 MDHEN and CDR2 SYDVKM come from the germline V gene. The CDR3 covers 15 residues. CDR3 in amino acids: CASSRQGAVKGAQHF. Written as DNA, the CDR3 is TGTGCCAGCAGCCGACAGGGGGCAGTAAAAGGGGCCCAGCATTTT.

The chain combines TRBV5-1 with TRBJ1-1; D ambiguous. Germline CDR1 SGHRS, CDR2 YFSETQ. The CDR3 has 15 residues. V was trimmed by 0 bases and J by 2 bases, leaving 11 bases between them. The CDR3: CASSLATSSNTEAFF. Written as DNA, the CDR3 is TGCGCCAGCAGCTTGGCCACCTCAAGCAACACTGAAGCTTTCTTT.

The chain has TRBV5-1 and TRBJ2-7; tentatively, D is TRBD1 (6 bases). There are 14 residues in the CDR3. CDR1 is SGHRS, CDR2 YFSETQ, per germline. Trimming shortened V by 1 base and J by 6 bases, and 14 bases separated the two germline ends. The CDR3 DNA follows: TGCGCCAGCAGCTTGTTTTCAGGGGATGGCGAGCAGTACTTC. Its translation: CASSLFSGDGEQYF.

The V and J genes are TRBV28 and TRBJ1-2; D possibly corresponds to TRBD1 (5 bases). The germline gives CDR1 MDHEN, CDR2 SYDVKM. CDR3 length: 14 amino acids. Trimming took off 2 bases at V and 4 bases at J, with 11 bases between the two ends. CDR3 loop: CASSLDGAGYGYTF. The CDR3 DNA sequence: TGTGCCAGCAGTTTAGATGGGGCAGGCTATGGCTACACCTTC.

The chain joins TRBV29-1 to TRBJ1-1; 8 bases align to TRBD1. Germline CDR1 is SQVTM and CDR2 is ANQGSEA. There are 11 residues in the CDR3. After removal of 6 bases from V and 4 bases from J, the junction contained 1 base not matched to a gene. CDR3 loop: CSVTGGTEAFF. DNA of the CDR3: TGCAGCGTCACAGGGGGCACTGAAGCTTTCTTT.

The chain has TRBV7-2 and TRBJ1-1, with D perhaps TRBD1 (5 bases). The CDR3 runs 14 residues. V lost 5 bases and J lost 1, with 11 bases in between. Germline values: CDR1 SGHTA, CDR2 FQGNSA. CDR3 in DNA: TGTGCCAGCAGCATAACAACAGGGAACACTGAAGCTTTCTTT. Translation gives CASSITTGNTEAFF.

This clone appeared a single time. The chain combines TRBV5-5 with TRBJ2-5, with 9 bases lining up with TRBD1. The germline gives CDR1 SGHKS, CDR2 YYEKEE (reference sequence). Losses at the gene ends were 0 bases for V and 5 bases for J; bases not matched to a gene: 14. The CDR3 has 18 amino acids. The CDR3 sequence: CASSLGPNRGLGTETQYF. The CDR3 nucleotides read TGTGCCAGCAGCTTGGGGCCAAACAGGGGGCTCGGGACTGAGACCCAGTACTTC.

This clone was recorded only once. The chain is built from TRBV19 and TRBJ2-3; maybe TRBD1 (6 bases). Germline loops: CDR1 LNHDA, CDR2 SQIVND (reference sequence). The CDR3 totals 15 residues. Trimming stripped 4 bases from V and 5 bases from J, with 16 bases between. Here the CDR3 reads CASSNRDNSRDTQYF. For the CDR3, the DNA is TGTGCCAGTAGTAACCGGGACAACAGTAGAGATACGCAGTATTTT.

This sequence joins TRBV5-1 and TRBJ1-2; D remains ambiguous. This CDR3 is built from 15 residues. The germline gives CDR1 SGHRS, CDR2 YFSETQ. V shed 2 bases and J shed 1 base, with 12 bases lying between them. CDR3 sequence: CASSLSGQDNYGYTF. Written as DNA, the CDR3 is TGCGCCAGCAGCTTAAGTGGGCAGGATAACTATGGCTACACCTTC. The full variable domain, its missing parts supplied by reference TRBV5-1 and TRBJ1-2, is KAGVTQTPRYLIKTRGQQVTLSCSPISGHRSVSWYQQTPGQGLQFLFEYFSETQRNKGNFPGRFSGRQFSNSRSEMNVSTLELGDSALYLCASSLSGQDNYGYTFGSGTRLTVV.

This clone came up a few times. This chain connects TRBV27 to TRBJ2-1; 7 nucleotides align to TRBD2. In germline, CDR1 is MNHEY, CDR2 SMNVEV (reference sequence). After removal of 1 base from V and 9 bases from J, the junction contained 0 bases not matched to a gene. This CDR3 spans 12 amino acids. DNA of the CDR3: TGTGCCAGCAGTTTATTAGCGGGTGAGCAGTTCTTC. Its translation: CASSLLAGEQFF.